The clone carrying this T cell receptor beta chain was seen only a few times. Its antigen remains unidentified. Clones were sequenced by immunoSEQ multiplex PCR, and TCRdb holds only the in-frame ones, with some missing. This table has 2,500 to 3,500 clones, roughly two fifths appearing once. This entry is derived from a study of T cells in localized non-small cell lung cancer. Whole-study results and caveats: Clonality peaked in uninvolved adjacent lung rather than tumor. In adjacent lung, a median about 54 of the top 100 tumor clones were found. Multi-region tumor sequencing was not done, so intratumor heterogeneity could not be excluded.

Researchers cut adjacent lung at least 2 cm from the tumor margin, and it showed no atypia. This CDR3 region has 16 residues. Trimming at V came to 4 bases and at J to 0 bases, leaving 8 bases not matched to a gene. Germline CDR1 is MNHGY and CDR2 is SAAAGT. This chain uses TRBV6-8 with TRBJ2-7; 8 bases align to TRBD2. The material sequenced was normal lung tissue next to the tumor, taken before any cancer treatment. This sequence was found in a woman aged 35 to 70 with stage I lung adenocarcinoma. The CDR3 DNA reads as TGTGCCAGCAGTTCCCTCACTAGCGGAAGCTCCTACGAGCAGTACTTC. Amino acids: CASSSLTSGSSYEQYF.